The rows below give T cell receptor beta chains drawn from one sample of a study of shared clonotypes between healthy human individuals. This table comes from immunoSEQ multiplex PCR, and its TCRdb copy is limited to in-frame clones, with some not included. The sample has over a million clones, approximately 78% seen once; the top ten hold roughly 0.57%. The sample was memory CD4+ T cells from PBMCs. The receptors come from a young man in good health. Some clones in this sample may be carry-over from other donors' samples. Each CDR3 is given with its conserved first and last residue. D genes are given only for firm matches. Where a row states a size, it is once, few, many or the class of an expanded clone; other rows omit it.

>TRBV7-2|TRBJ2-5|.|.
TGTGCCAGCAGCTTTGGTAGGGAAAGGGCCCAGTACTTC
CASSFGRERAQYF
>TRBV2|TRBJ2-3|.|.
TGTGCCAGCAGTGAATGGTCGCAGGGATGGGAGTATTTT
CASSEWSQGWEYF
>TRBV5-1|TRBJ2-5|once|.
TGCGCCAGCAGCTTGGGCCCGGCAAGTCGAGAGACCCAGTACTTC
CASSLGPASRETQYF
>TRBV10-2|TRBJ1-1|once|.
TGCGCCAGCAGGGATTCTGACAGCGCGAACACTGAAGCTTTCTTT
CASRDSDSANTEAFF
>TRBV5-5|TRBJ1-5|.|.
TGTGCCAGCAGCCAACAGGGAGGAAATCAGCCCCAGCATTTT
CASSQQGGNQPQHF
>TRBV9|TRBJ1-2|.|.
TGTGCCAGCAGCGGGGATGAAGACTATGGCTACACCTTC
CASSGDEDYGYTF
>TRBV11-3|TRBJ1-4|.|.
TGTGCCAGCAGCGACGGCGAAAAACTGTTTTTT
CASSDGEKLFF
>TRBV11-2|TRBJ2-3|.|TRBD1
TGTGCCAGCAGCCCCCCTGGGACAGTATTCACAGATACGCAGTATTTT
CASSPPGTVFTDTQYF
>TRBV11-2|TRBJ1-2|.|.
TGTGCCAGCAGCTTTAGCAATTATGGCTACACCTTC
CASSFSNYGYTF
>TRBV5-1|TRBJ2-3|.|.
TGCGCCAGCAGCTTGGAGGCAGGGGCGGGAGATACGCAGTATTTT
CASSLEAGAGDTQYF
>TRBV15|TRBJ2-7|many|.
TGTGCCACCAGAATTACGGGGGATGGCTCCTACGAGCAGTACTTC
CATRITGDGSYEQYF
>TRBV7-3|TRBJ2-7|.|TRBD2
TGTGCCAGCAGCTCCGGACTAGGCCCATACGAGCAGTACTTC
CASSSGLGPYEQYF
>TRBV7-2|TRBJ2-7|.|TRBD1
TGTGCCAGCAGCTTGCGGACAGGGGAGGGGTACGAGCAGTACTTC
CASSLRTGEGYEQYF
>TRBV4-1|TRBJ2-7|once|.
TGCGCCAGCAGCCAAGATCCAGGCTTGTACTCCTACGAGCAGTACTTC
CASSQDPGLYSYEQYF
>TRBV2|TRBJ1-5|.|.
TGTGCCAGCAACAGGAGGGGCAATCAGCCCCAGCATTTT
CASNRRGNQPQHF
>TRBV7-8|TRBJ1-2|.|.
TGTGCCAGCAGCTTAGAATTCGGGGGAGGCTACACCTTC
CASSLEFGGGYTF
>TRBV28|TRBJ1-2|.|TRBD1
TGTGCCAGCAGGTCCACCGGGACAGCTAACTATGGCTACACCTTC
CASRSTGTANYGYTF
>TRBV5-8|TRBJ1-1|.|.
TGTGCCAGCAGCTTGGAGGGTAGGACTAAAGCTTTCTTT
CASSLEGRTKAFF
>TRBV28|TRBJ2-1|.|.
TGTGCCAGCAGGGGCGGGCAGGGTGGCTACAATGAGCAGTTCTTC
CASRGGQGGYNEQFF
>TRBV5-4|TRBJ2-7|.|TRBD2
TGTGCCAGCAGTCTTAGCGGGACCTACGAGCAGTACTTC
CASSLSGTYEQYF
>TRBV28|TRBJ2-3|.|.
TGTGCCAGCAGTCATCTACCGGGACAAGGTCACACAGATACGCAGTATTTT
CASSHLPGQGHTDTQYF
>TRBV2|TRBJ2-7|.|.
TGTGCCAGCAGCTCACAGTCCTACGAGCAGTACTTC
CASSSQSYEQYF
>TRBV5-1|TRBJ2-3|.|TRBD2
TGCGCCAGCAGCACCGGACTAGCGCGTACTAGCACAGATACGCAGTATTTT
CASSTGLARTSTDTQYF
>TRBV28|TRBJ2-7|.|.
TGTGCCAGCAGTTTATCCTATAGAAACGAGCAGTACTTC
CASSLSYRNEQYF
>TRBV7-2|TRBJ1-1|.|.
TGTGCCAGCAGCTTCGTAGGGGCAGGGGACACTGAAGCTTTCTTT
CASSFVGAGDTEAFF
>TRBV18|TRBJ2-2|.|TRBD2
TGTGCCAGCTCCCTAACTAGCGGGAGCACCGGGGAGCTGTTTTTT
CASSLTSGSTGELFF
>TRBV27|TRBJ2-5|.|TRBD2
TGTGCCAGCAGCTCGACTAGGCGCAGCGGGAGGAAAGAGACCCAGTACTTC
CASSSTRRSGRKETQYF
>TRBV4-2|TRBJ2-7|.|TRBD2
TGTGCCAGCAGCCTACGAGCGGGGAGTTACGAGCAGTACTTC
CASSLRAGSYEQYF
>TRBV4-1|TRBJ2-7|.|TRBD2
TGCGCCAGCAGCCAAAACCTAGCGGGAGGGCCAGGAGGGTACGAGCAGTACTTC
CASSQNLAGGPGGYEQYF
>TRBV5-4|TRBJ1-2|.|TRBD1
TGTGCCAGCAGCACCCGGGACAGGGGTAGAGATGGCTACACCTTC
CASSTRDRGRDGYTF
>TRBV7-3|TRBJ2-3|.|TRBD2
TGCGCCAGCAGCCAAAGACTAGCGGAACTTAGCACAGATACGCAGTATTTT
CASSQRLAELSTDTQYF
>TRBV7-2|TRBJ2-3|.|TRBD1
TGTGCCAGCAGCCTGGGACAGGGGGCTTACACGCAGTATTTT
CASSLGQGAYTQYF
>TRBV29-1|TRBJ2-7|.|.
TGCAGCGTCGCCCCCTTGGCGGCCTACGAGCAGTACTTC
CSVAPLAAYEQYF
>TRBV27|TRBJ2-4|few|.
TGTGCCAGCAGCCCCCTCGGGACGGCCAACACCTTAGCCAAAAACATTCAGTACTTC
CASSPLGTANTLAKNIQYF
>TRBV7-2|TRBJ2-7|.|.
TGTGCCAGCAGCCCCCAGGACAGCTACTACGAGCAGTACTTC
CASSPQDSYYEQYF
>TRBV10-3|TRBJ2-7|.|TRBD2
TGTGCCATCAGTGAGTCGAGTGGTAGCGGGGTATACGAGCAGTACTTC
CAISESSGSGVYEQYF
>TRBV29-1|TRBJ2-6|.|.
TGCAGCGTAGAACTAGGGAACTCTGGGGCCAACGTCCTGACTTTC
CSVELGNSGANVLTF
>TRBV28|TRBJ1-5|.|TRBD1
TGTGCCAGCACTCGTCTCGACAGGGCCGATCAGCCCCAGCATTTT
CASTRLDRADQPQHF
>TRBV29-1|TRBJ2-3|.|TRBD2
TGCAGCGTTGAAGGTGGTCTAGCGGGAGATAACACAGATACGCAGTATTTT
CSVEGGLAGDNTDTQYF
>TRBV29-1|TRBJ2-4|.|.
TGCAGTGCCGGGGAGGATCTCTACCCAAACATTCAGTACTTC
CSAGEDLYPNIQYF
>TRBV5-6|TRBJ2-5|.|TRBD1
TGTGCCAGCAGCCCTTTCGGACAGGGCGGGGAGACCCAGTACTTC
CASSPFGQGGETQYF
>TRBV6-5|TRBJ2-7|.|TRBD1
TGTGCCAGCAGGCCTACAGGGGGCTTTTACGAGCAGTACTTC
CASRPTGGFYEQYF
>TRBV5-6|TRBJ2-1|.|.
TGTGCCAGCAGCCCACAGCGGATTTACAATGAGCAGTTCTTC
CASSPQRIYNEQFF
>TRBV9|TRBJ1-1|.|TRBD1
TGTGCCAGCAGCGTAGACGGGGACAGCAGTAGGACTGAAGCTTTCTTT
CASSVDGDSSRTEAFF
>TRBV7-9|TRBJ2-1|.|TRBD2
TGTGCCAGCAGCTTTTTCGAGCGGGAGGCCTACAATGAGCAGTTCTTC
CASSFFEREAYNEQFF
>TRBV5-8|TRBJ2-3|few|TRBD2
TGTGCCAGCAGCTTAGACCTAGCGGGGACAGATACGCAGTATTTT
CASSLDLAGTDTQYF
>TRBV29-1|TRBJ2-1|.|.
TGCAGCGTTGGATGGGCGAGAGAGGGCAATGAGCAGTTCTTC
CSVGWAREGNEQFF
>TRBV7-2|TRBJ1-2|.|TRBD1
TGTGCCAGCAGCTTAGGGGCAGGGGGTCTTTTCTATGGCTACACCTTC
CASSLGAGGLFYGYTF
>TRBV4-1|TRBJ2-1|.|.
TGCGCCAGCAGCCAAGAAGGCGGACGCTCCTACAATGAGCAGTTCTTC
CASSQEGGRSYNEQFF
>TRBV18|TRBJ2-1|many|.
TGTGCCAGCTCACCACCTCGTCAGGGTGGTAGCAATGAGCAGTTCTTC
CASSPPRQGGSNEQFF
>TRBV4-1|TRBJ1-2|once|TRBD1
TGCGCCAGCAGCCCCCCGCCCGGGACAGGGGACACCTATGGCTACACCTTC
CASSPPPGTGDTYGYTF